A single sample gave rise to the 27 T cell receptor beta chains below, sequenced in a study of technical replicates of blood from a handful of donors. TCRdb's copy holds only in-frame clones and misses some; the assay was immunoSEQ multiplex PCR. The sample includes over 80,000 clones, approximately 96% seen only once; the top ten take 0.36%. Specimen: T cells isolated from PBMCs. The receptors were sampled from a human donor in good health.

The chain uses TRBV27 and TRBJ1-5; 7 bases match TRBD1. There are 14 residues in the CDR3. Germline CDR1 MNHEY, CDR2 SMNVEV (reference sequence). The V and J ends lost 5 bases and 3 bases, in that order; junction bases with no gene match: 4. CDR3 in DNA: TGTGCCAGCAGTCTGACAGGGTACAATCAGCCCCAGCATTTT. Its translation: CASSLTGYNQPQHF.

The V call is TRBV11-3, the J call TRBJ2-2; no reliable D call. Germline-derived CDR1 and CDR2 are SGHNT and YENEEA. This CDR3 has 12 amino acids. Trimming took off 8 bases at V and 6 bases at J, with 10 bases between the two ends. CDR3 bases: TGTGCCAGCCCGATAGCTTCCGGGGAGCTGTTTTTT. Its protein is CASPIASGELFF.

The genes are TRBV14 and TRBJ2-7; possible D gene TRBD2, 6 bases. Germline CDR1 SGHDN, CDR2 FVKESK. V was clipped by 4 bases and J by 13 bases, with 20 bases between them. The CDR3 is 13 residues long. The CDR3 DNA reads as TGTGCCAGCAGCCCCTTCGCCTGGGAGGAACACTACTTC. It yields the protein CASSPFAWEEHYF.

The table lists this clone with a few counts. The chain uses TRBV20-1 and TRBJ1-1; D gene uncertain. Trimming removed 2 bases at V and 9 bases at J, with 10 bases between. Germline V gives CDR1 DFQATT, CDR2 SNEGSKA (reference sequence). This CDR3 contains 11 residues. The CDR3 here is CSARSRVQAFF. The CDR3 DNA reads TGCAGTGCTAGATCTCGGGTTCAAGCTTTCTTT.

The CDR3 DNA reads TGTGCCAGCAGTTCCCCGCGGACAGGACCTTATGGCTACACCTTC. As protein: CASSSPRTGPYGYTF. The chain recombines TRBV2 with TRBJ1-2, with 7 nucleotides matching TRBD1. Germline CDR1 SNHLY, CDR2 FYNNEI. CDR3 length equals 15 residues. J gave up 5 bases and V 5 bases, and 11 bases lay outside the gene matches.

The genes are TRBV9 and TRBJ2-3, with 8 bases matching TRBD2. The germline V gene has CDR1 SGDLS and CDR2 YYNGEE. The V segment lost 4 bases and the J segment 2 bases; nucleotides outside the gene matches: 12. The CDR3 extends over 17 amino acids. The CDR3 loop is CASSLYGRAADTDTQYF. In DNA form, the CDR3 reads TGTGCCAGCAGCCTCTACGGGAGGGCCGCCGACACAGATACGCAGTATTTT.

This chain joins TRBV4-1 and TRBJ2-1; D is ambiguous. The V gene's germline CDR1 is MGHRA and CDR2 YSYEKL. With 0 bases removed from V and 4 bases from J, the gap between germline ends came to 10 bases. The CDR3 totals 15 residues. CDR3 residues: CASSQDIPTYNEQFF. CDR3 nucleotide sequence: TGCGCCAGCAGCCAAGATATACCGACTTACAATGAGCAGTTCTTC.

DNA for the CDR3: TGTGCCACCAGCAAGTCAGGGGACGGAGCGGAGAAACTGTTTTTT. This encodes CATSKSGDGAEKLFF. This rearrangement joins TRBV15 to TRBJ1-4; weak D call: TRBD1 (6 bases). There are 15 residues in the CDR3. CDR1 is LNHNV and CDR2 is YYDKDF in the germline V gene (reference sequence). Trimming removed 4 bases from V and 11 bases from J, with 20 bases in between.

V gene TRBV28 combines with J gene TRBJ1-2, with 10 bases identical to TRBD1. The CDR3 has 14 residues. Per the germline V gene, CDR1 is MDHEN and CDR2 is SYDVKM. The V segment lost 4 bases and the J segment 7 bases; nucleotides outside the gene matches: 6. The CDR3, as DNA: TGTGCCAGCAGTTGGGACAGGGGCGTAGCTGGCTACACCTTC. The encoded protein is CASSWDRGVAGYTF.

The chain combines TRBV7-9 with TRBJ2-1; no definite D call. Trimming removed 5 bases from V and 8 bases from J, with 13 bases in between. This CDR3 is built from 13 residues. Germline assignment: CDR1 SEHNR and CDR2 FQNEAQ (reference sequence). CDR3 DNA: TGTGCCAGCAGCCCCCCAGGATGCGATGAGCAGTTCTTC. This gives the protein CASSPPGCDEQFF.

J is TRBJ2-7 and V is TRBV4-1; 9 bases map to TRBD2. The CDR3 extends over 14 amino acids. After removal of 2 bases from V and 2 bases from J, the junction contained 1 base not matched to a gene. CDR1 is MGHRA, CDR2 YSYEKL, per germline. The CDR3, as DNA: TGCGCCAGCAGCCAACTAGCGGGGACCTACGAGCAGTACTTC. Translation: CASSQLAGTYEQYF.

The V call is TRBV19, the J call TRBJ2-1, with 9 bases that match TRBD2. With V trimmed by 6 bases and J by 4 bases, 7 bases remained unmatched. This CDR3 spans 15 amino acids. Germline values: CDR1 LNHDA, CDR2 SQIVND (reference sequence). This CDR3 is CASRDLAGMYNEQFF. In DNA, the CDR3 is TGTGCCAGTAGGGATCTAGCGGGGATGTACAATGAGCAGTTCTTC. Complete variable domain (other parts from reference TRBV19 and TRBJ2-1): DGGITQSPKYLFRKEGQNVTLSCEQNLNHDAMYWYRQDPGQGLRLIYYSQIVNDFQKGDIAEGYSVSREKKESFPLTVTSAQKNPTAFYLCASRDLAGMYNEQFFGPGTRLTVL.

The genes are TRBV21-1 and TRBJ2-5; the listed D gene, TRBD2, was not tested against the DNA. TRBV21-1 constitutes a pseudogene. The CDR3 is made up of 16 amino acids. The CDR3, as DNA: TGTGCCAGCAGCAAAGTTGGGGGGACCATACAAGAGACCCAGTACTTC. Translating gives CASSKVGGTIQETQYF.

The chain recombines TRBV5-4 with TRBJ2-1; possible D gene TRBD1, 5 bases. From germline, CDR1 is SGHNT and CDR2 YYREEE (reference sequence). The CDR3 totals 14 residues. The V end was cut by 0 bases, the J end by 5 bases, with 9 bases between. The CDR3 DNA sequence: TGTGCCAGCAGCTTGGCCCTCAGGGACAATGAGCAGTTCTTC. This translates into CASSLALRDNEQFF.

This sequence joins TRBV5-1 and TRBJ2-2, with 10 bases identical to TRBD2. Germline V CDR1 and CDR2: SGHRS, YFSETQ. The J segment lost 3 bases and the V segment lost 4 bases, leaving 3 bases of the junction unmatched. The CDR3 loop spans 15 amino acids. The CDR3 bases are TGCGCCAGCAGCCTTAGCGGGAGGTACACCGGGGAGCTGTTTTTT. It specifies CASSLSGRYTGELFF.

The gene calls are TRBV5-4 and TRBJ1-1, with D possibly matching TRBD1 (6 bases). The CDR3 is 15 amino acids. Germline V gene data show CDR1 as SGHNT and CDR2 as YYREEE (reference sequence). V was cut by 3 bases and J by 1 base, with 13 bases left in between. This CDR3 reads CASSYAGQKNTEAFF. As DNA, the CDR3 is TGTGCCAGCAGCTACGCCGGACAGAAGAACACTGAAGCTTTCTTT. The complete variable domain, with remaining parts taken from reference TRBV5-4 and TRBJ1-1, reads ETGVTQSPTHLIKTRGQQVTLRCSSQSGHNTVSWYQQALGQGPQFIFQYYREEENGRGNFPPRFSGLQFPNYSSELNVNALELDDSALYLCASSYAGQKNTEAFFGQGTRLTVV.

The gene calls are TRBV7-3 and TRBJ2-3; no clear D gene. Looked up from germline, CDR1 is SGHTA and CDR2 is FQGTGA. The CDR3 length is 13 residues. The V and J ends lost 2 bases and 4 bases respectively, with 7 bases between them. CDR3 protein: CASSLSSSDTQYF. The CDR3 bases are TGTGCCAGCAGCTTATCAAGCTCAGATACGCAGTATTTT.

This chain links TRBV27 with TRBJ1-1; TRBD1 aligns across 8 bases. This CDR3 comprises 13 residues. Looked up from germline, CDR1 is MNHEY and CDR2 is SMNVEV (reference sequence). The V segment lost 5 bases and the J segment 6 bases; nucleotides outside the gene matches: 5. This chain's CDR3 is CASSPDRGPEAFF. CDR3 bases: TGTGCCAGCAGTCCAGACAGGGGACCTGAAGCTTTCTTT.

V gene TRBV6-4 combines with J gene TRBJ1-2; TRBD1 is a possible D gene (5 bases). Germline V lookup: CDR1 MRHNA, CDR2 SNTAGT. This CDR3 region has 15 residues. Trimming took 0 bases from V and 6 from J, leaving 14 bases between them. CDR3 loop: CASSDSRQGRNGYTF. In DNA form, the CDR3 reads TGTGCCAGCAGTGACTCCCGGCAGGGTAGGAATGGCTACACCTTC.

The J gene is TRBJ1-2, the V gene TRBV6-6; possibly TRBD1 for D (5 bases). Germline V gives CDR1 MNHNY, CDR2 SVGAGI (reference sequence). V lost 6 bases to trimming and J lost 8 bases, with 10 bases between them. The CDR3 consists of 11 residues. In DNA, the CDR3 is TGTGCCAGCAGACAGGCCTCGGGCTACACCTTC. Amino acids: CASRQASGYTF.

The chain carries TRBV5-6 and TRBJ2-7; D might be TRBD2 (6 bases). CDR1 SGHDT and CDR2 YYEEEE come from the germline V gene. This CDR3 is 13 amino acids long. V shed 4 bases and J shed 2 bases, with 10 bases lying between them. The CDR3 loop is CASSPGVPYEQYF. The DNA of the CDR3 is TGTGCCAGCAGCCCGGGGGTGCCCTACGAGCAGTACTTC.

Here the CDR3 reads CAISGGEDYEQYF. The DNA for the CDR3 is TGTGCCATCAGTGGTGGGGAGGATTACGAGCAGTACTTC. This chain connects TRBV10-3 to TRBJ2-7; D might be TRBD2 (6 bases). The CDR3 is 13 residues long. V shed 4 bases and J shed 4 bases, with 11 bases lying between them. Germline values: CDR1 ENHRY, CDR2 SYGVKD.

This rearrangement joins TRBV7-6 to TRBJ2-1; 9 bases fit TRBD2. This CDR3 spans 19 amino acids. Germline V CDR1 and CDR2: SGHVS, FNYEAQ. With V trimmed by 2 bases and J by 6 bases, 17 bases remained unmatched. The CDR3 protein is CASSLLGTGLAAGINEQFF. In DNA form, the CDR3 reads TGTGCCAGCAGCTTATTGGGGACGGGACTAGCTGCGGGAATCAATGAGCAGTTCTTC.

The chain is built from TRBV7-8 and TRBJ1-5; a weak D match, TRBD1 (5 bases). The V gene's germline CDR1 is SGHVS and CDR2 FQNEAQ. This CDR3 is built from 13 residues. Trimming removed 1 base from V and 4 bases from J, with 5 bases in between. The CDR3 DNA reads TGTGCCAGCAGCTTAGGACAGAATCAGCCCCAGCATTTT. Its translation: CASSLGQNQPQHF.

The chain uses TRBV27 and TRBJ2-7; D is ambiguous. This CDR3 is built from 14 residues. Trimming took off 5 bases at V and 0 bases at J, with 11 bases between the two ends. Germline CDR1 is MNHEY and CDR2 is SMNVEV (reference sequence). The CDR3 is CASSPRSSSYEQYF. CDR3 DNA: TGTGCCAGCAGTCCGAGATCAAGCTCCTACGAGCAGTACTTC.

The chain couples TRBV27 to TRBJ2-3; 9 bases fit TRBD1. The ends lost 5 bases at V and 5 bases at J; junction bases unmatched: 8. The CDR3 totals 15 residues. Germline assignment: CDR1 MNHEY and CDR2 SMNVEV (reference sequence). DNA of the CDR3: TGTGCCAGCAGTCCCCTTATGGGACAGGGAGATACGCAGTATTTT. Its translation is CASSPLMGQGDTQYF.

A single count supports this clone. V usage is TRBV28 and J usage is TRBJ2-7, with unresolved D. V was cut by 6 bases and J by 2 bases, with 11 bases left in between. The CDR3 has 13 residues. The V gene's germline CDR1 is MDHEN and CDR2 SYDVKM. CDR3 DNA sequence: TGTGCCAGCAGAGAATTACAGACCTACGAGCAGTACTTC. This codes for CASRELQTYEQYF. The full variable domain, in which reference TRBV28 and TRBJ2-7 provide the parts outside the CDR3, is DVKVTQSSRYLVKRTGEKVFLECVQDMDHENMFWYRQDPGLGLRLIYFSYDVKMKEKGDIPEGYSVSREKKERFSLILESASTNQTSMYLCASRELQTYEQYFGPGTRLTVT.